The T cell receptor (beta chain) under discussion was sequenced for a study of CD8+CD57+ T cells in acquired aplastic anemia. Across the whole study: Mean DNA quantity obtained from sorted CD4+ and CD8+ cells was about 3 ug.

This clonotype showed up just once. Its target is unknown. Germline V gene sequence: CDR1 DFQATT, CDR2 SNEGSKA (reference sequence). The germline V and J ends were trimmed by 3 bases and 2 bases, with 19 bases remaining between them. The CDR3 is made up of 17 amino acids. Genomic DNA templated the TCR beta VDJ and CDR3 profiling. TCRdb independently ran MiXCR on the reads; one entry per CDR3 protein. Seen here are 160,000 or so distinct CDR3 sequences, over 40% observed once, and the top ten hold roughly 2.9%. Study conclusions and caveats: Significance was not reached for CD8+ Simpson's diversity between patients and controls. Some 30 was the count of CD8+ CDR3 sequences that patients shared with controls.

It was patients with CD8+CD57+ cell expansion by flow cytometry who were chosen for sequencing. No therapy had been given to the patients at the time of blood sampling. The chain recombines TRBV20-1 with TRBJ2-2, with D perhaps matching TRBD1 (6 bases). Sequences were obtained from sorted CD4+, CD8+, or CD8+CD57+ T cells (not recorded which) from PBMCs. The receptor comes from a human donor with aplastic anemia. CDR3 amino acids: CSASDFKGDLNTGELFF. The CDR3 DNA reads TGCAGTGCTAGCGACTTTAAGGGGGATCTTAACACCGGGGAGCTGTTTTTT.